This T cell receptor beta chain was sequenced for a study of blood T cell repertoires in COVID-19. Per the authors' pipeline: The assay estimated nucleated cells by amplifying reference gene primers. Repertoires were generated with immunoSEQ multiplex PCR, while TCRdb's copy carries only in-frame clones and drops some. V and J calls and clone size are copied from that table; D and trimming were computed from the DNA. The sample gives about 140,000 clones, roughly four fifths of which show up once; around 14% is in the top ten. Unmatched junction bases numbered 5, after V lost 2 bases and J lost 5 bases. This CDR3 is built from 15 residues. Germline values: CDR1 LNHDA, CDR2 SQIVND (reference sequence).

The sequenced sample consisted of peripheral blood. The receptor's source is an elderly man with acute or convalescent COVID-19. V is TRBV19 and J is TRBJ1-5, with 8 bases that match TRBD1. The CDR3 nucleotides are TGTGCCAGTAGTATATCGGCAGGGGGCTATCAGCCCCAGCATTTT. Encoded protein: CASSISAGGYQPQHF.